What follows describes a single TCR beta chain. Authors' processing steps: Cell counts per sample came from amplifying reference gene primers. TCRdb keeps only in-frame clones here, not all; method: immunoSEQ multiplex PCR. V and J calls and clone size are those listed in that table; D and trimming were worked out from the DNA. The sample includes approximately 73,000 clones, about four fifths seen only once; the top ten take 0.83%. These data originate in a study of blood T cell repertoires in COVID-19. Study background: Donors in the United States, Italy and Spain gave samples during acute or convalescent COVID-19. PBMCs, B-cell-depleted T cells, or T cells provided the cDNA or gDNA that made up the material.

The CDR3 has 13 amino acids. Germline V gene data show CDR1 as WNHNN and CDR2 as SYGVQD (reference sequence). Trimming cost V 8 bases and J 7 bases; bases outside gene matches: 7. The rearrangement joins TRBV10-1 to TRBJ2-1; 8 bases fit TRBD1. Material for sequencing was peripheral blood. This sequence originates from a woman aged 70-85 years with acute or convalescent COVID-19. The CDR3 DNA is TGCGCCAGCGCCGGGACAGGCCTTAATGAGCAGTTCTTC. This codes for CASAGTGLNEQFF.